This is a list of T cell receptor beta chains from one sample in a study of cytomegalovirus exposure and HLA in healthy donors. Using immunoSEQ multiplex PCR, the repertoire was profiled, and TCRdb retains in-frame clones only, with some absent. The table includes some 180,000 clones, approximately 85% detected once. Sequencing was done on a sample of PBMCs. The receptors were gathered from a woman aged 50 to 60 in good health and CMV-seronegative. Each CDR3 is given with its conserved first and last residue. Each record gives: V gene, CDR3 length, clone size, J gene, D gene, CDR3 DNA, CDR3 protein. A D gene is named only where the DNA matches it firmly. Clone size is not always given. Where it is, it says once, few, many or a class for expanded clones.

TRBV18	15	-	TRBJ1-4	TRBD1	TGTGCCAGCTCACCCCAAGGACAGGGACGAGAAAAACTGTTTTTT	CASSPQGQGREKLFF
TRBV13	16	-	TRBJ2-3	-	TGTGCCAGCAGCCCCAGGGAGGTCCTTCATGTGAATACGCAGTATTTT	CASSPREVLHVNTQYF
TRBV4-1	15	once	TRBJ2-7	TRBD1	TGCGCCAGCAGCCGAACAGGGGTAGAATCCTACGAGCAGTACTTC	CASSRTGVESYEQYF
TRBV28	12	-	TRBJ1-2	-	TGTGCCAGCAATCCGGGTCTCTATGGCTACACCTTC	CASNPGLYGYTF
TRBV9	15	-	TRBJ2-1	-	TGTGCCAGCAGCGTAGGGATTCGACTAGGCAATGAGCAGTTCTTC	CASSVGIRLGNEQFF
TRBV5-4	16	few	TRBJ2-7	TRBD2	TGTGCCAGCAGCTCTAGGGTCGGGACTAGCGCCTCCGAGCAGTACTTC	CASSSRVGTSASEQYF
TRBV30	12	-	TRBJ1-2	-	TGTGCCTACCATCGCGGGGAGGGGGGCTACACCTTC	CAYHRGEGGYTF
TRBV28	15	once	TRBJ1-3	-	TGTGCCAGCAGCTACGGGGCCTACCCAGGGGACACCATATATTTT	CASSYGAYPGDTIYF
TRBV6-6	14	-	TRBJ1-2	-	TGTGCCAGCAGTCGTGAGTTTCCTAACTATGGCTACACCTTC	CASSREFPNYGYTF
TRBV28	15	-	TRBJ2-7	TRBD2	TGTGCCAGCGACGCCTTGGCTAGCGGGAGCTACGAGCAGTACTTC	CASDALASGSYEQYF
TRBV7-2	14	-	TRBJ2-5	-	TGTGCCAGCAGCTTAGAATATAGCTCGGGGACCCAGTACTTC	CASSLEYSSGTQYF
TRBV7-2	14	-	TRBJ2-5	-	TGTGCCAGCAGCTTCGGGGGGCGACAAGAGACCCAGTACTTC	CASSFGGRQETQYF
TRBV4-1	17	-	TRBJ1-2	TRBD1	TGCGCCAGCAGCCAAGGAGGGACAGGGAGGGATTGGGATGGCTACACCTTC	CASSQGGTGRDWDGYTF
TRBV19	19	-	TRBJ1-2	TRBD1	TGTGCCAGTAGTATCTTCGGGCCCGGGACAGCCCAATCTAACTATGGCTACACCTTC	CASSIFGPGTAQSNYGYTF
TRBV27	17	once	TRBJ2-4	-	TGTGCCAGCAGTGGTTTTGGAGGAGAACTAGCCAAAAACATTCAGTACTTC	CASSGFGGELAKNIQYF
TRBV9	13	-	TRBJ1-3	-	TGTGCCAGCGGCTCGGGGGGGTTAGACACCATATATTTT	CASGSGGLDTIYF
TRBV6-5	13	-	TRBJ1-2	-	TGTGCCAGCAGCTTAGACAGGCGTTATGGCTACACCTTC	CASSLDRRYGYTF
TRBV2	15	-	TRBJ1-5	-	TGTGCCAGCAGTGAATGGGGAGGGAGCAATCAGCCCCAGCATTTT	CASSEWGGSNQPQHF
TRBV18	16	-	TRBJ1-1	-	TGTGCCAGCTCACCTCCCTACAGGGCCATGAACACTGAAGCTTTCTTT	CASSPPYRAMNTEAFF
TRBV6-5	15	-	TRBJ2-1	TRBD2	TGTGCCAGCAGTTACTCAGCGGGAGCTGTCGATGAGCAGTTCTTC	CASSYSAGAVDEQFF
TRBV5-1	15	-	TRBJ2-2	-	TGCGCCAGCAGCCGAGGACACAGGGACACCGGGGAGCTGTTTTTT	CASSRGHRDTGELFF
TRBV18	12	-	TRBJ2-5	-	TGTGCCAGCTCACCACCGCGGGAGACCCAGTACTTC	CASSPPRETQYF
TRBV10-3	14	-	TRBJ1-1	-	TGTGCCATCAGTGGAGGAGGGGCGAACACTGAAGCTTTCTTT	CAISGGGANTEAFF
TRBV7-9	11	-	TRBJ2-1	-	TGTGCCAGCAGCTTATTATATGAGCAGTTCTTC	CASSLLYEQFF
TRBV29-1	16	-	TRBJ1-1	-	TGCAGCCTTCGGGGGGGCCTTAATCGGATGAACACTGAAGCTTTCTTT	CSLRGGLNRMNTEAFF
TRBV5-1	12	-	TRBJ2-5	-	TGCGCCAGCAGCCCCCCGGGGGAGACCCAGTACTTC	CASSPPGETQYF
TRBV2	13	-	TRBJ1-2	-	TGTGCCAGCAGCCTAAACAGGGACTATGGCTACACCTTC	CASSLNRDYGYTF